A selection of T cell receptor beta chains follows, all from one sample in a study of T-cell reconstitution after alpha-beta-depleted transplantation in children. TCRdb recomputed calls from the PCR reads with MiXCR, one row per CDR3 protein. This sample yields hundreds of thousands of distinct CDR3 sequences, of which 13% are seen a single time; roughly 2.3% belongs to the top ten. The source material was PBMCs, mostly from graft donor cells, sampled 360 days after TCRalphabeta/CD19-depleted stem cell transplant. All receptors derive from a male patient younger than 18 who had a stem cell transplant for acute myeloid leukemia, so the T cells may come from the graft donor. Both conserved end residues are part of each CDR3. Each record gives: CDR3 DNA, CDR3 protein, clone size, D gene, J gene, V gene. D genes are given only for firm matches. For some rows the clone size is stated as once, few or many, or as a class when expanded; others skip it.

DNA: TGTGCCAGCTGGGCTTCCGGCCGGCACCGCGGGGCAGATACGCAGTATTTT; CDR3: CASWASGRHRGADTQYF; size: few; D: .; J: TRBJ2-3; V: TRBV27
DNA: TGCGCCAGCAGCCAAGATTGGACAGGGGGCTTATACGAGCAGTACTTC; CDR3: CASSQDWTGGLYEQYF; size: few; D: TRBD1; J: TRBJ2-7; V: TRBV4-1
DNA: TGTGCCAGCAGTTACATTAGGAGTCTGGGCACCGGGGAGCTGTTTTTT; CDR3: CASSYIRSLGTGELFF; size: many; D: .; J: TRBJ2-2; V: TRBV6-2/TRBV6-3
DNA: TGTGCCAGCAGTCATCCGGGACAGGGGGCATTCGAGCAGTACTTC; CDR3: CASSHPGQGAFEQYF; size: .; D: TRBD1; J: TRBJ2-7; V: TRBV2
DNA: TGCAGTGCTAGGCGTCAGGGGTCTAACAATCAGCCCCAGCATTTT; CDR3: CSARRQGSNNQPQHF; size: few; D: .; J: TRBJ1-5; V: TRBV20-1
DNA: TGTGCCTGGAGTCGCCAGCGGGTGTCTCCCCCGGATACGCAGTATTTT; CDR3: CAWSRQRVSPPDTQYF; size: .; D: .; J: TRBJ2-3; V: TRBV30
DNA: TGTGCCAGCACCCGTAGGGGCGGAAACACCATATATTTT; CDR3: CASTRRGGNTIYF; size: .; D: .; J: TRBJ1-3; V: TRBV12-3/TRBV12-4
DNA: TGTGCCAGCAGTTTTCAGGCTAGCGGGAGGGCAACAGATACGCAGTATTTT; CDR3: CASSFQASGRATDTQYF; size: .; D: TRBD2; J: TRBJ2-3; V: TRBV12-3/TRBV12-4
DNA: TGTGCCAGCAGCCAGGACAGGGGGCGGCAGTTCTTC; CDR3: CASSQDRGRQFF; size: .; D: TRBD1; J: TRBJ2-1; V: TRBV28
DNA: TGTGCCAGCAGCTTAATGAGGGTGGCGGGGACTAGCGGGTTATCCTACGAGCAGTACTTC; CDR3: CASSLMRVAGTSGLSYEQYF; size: few; D: TRBD2; J: TRBJ2-7; V: TRBV11-2
DNA: TGCAGTGCTAGAAGGCCTCCCTCGTACGAGCAGTACTTC; CDR3: CSARRPPSYEQYF; size: few; D: .; J: TRBJ2-7; V: TRBV20-1
DNA: TGCAGCGTTGAAGCGGGACTTTCCGGAGAGCAGTACTTC; CDR3: CSVEAGLSGEQYF; size: few; D: .; J: TRBJ2-7; V: TRBV29-1
DNA: TGTGCCAGCAGCGTTCAAACCGGGACCCTTGATCAATGGGAGCAGTTCTTC; CDR3: CASSVQTGTLDQWEQFF; size: few; D: .; J: TRBJ2-1; V: TRBV14
DNA: TGTGCCAGCAGTTTATTCCAGGGGGCGAGTACCGGGGAGCTGTTTTTT; CDR3: CASSLFQGASTGELFF; size: .; D: TRBD1; J: TRBJ2-2; V: TRBV28
DNA: TGTGCCAGCAGTTCACCCTTCGGGGGGTATACGCAGTATTTT; CDR3: CASSSPFGGYTQYF; size: few; D: TRBD2; J: TRBJ2-3; V: TRBV28
DNA: TGCAGCGTTGAACGACAGGGCGGAGGCATTCAGTACTTC; CDR3: CSVERQGGGIQYF; size: few; D: TRBD1; J: TRBJ2-4; V: TRBV29-1
DNA: TGCAGTGCGAGGGGGGGACTAGCGGGAAAGTACGAGCAGTACTTC; CDR3: CSARGGLAGKYEQYF; size: .; D: TRBD2; J: TRBJ2-7; V: TRBV20-1
DNA: TGTGCCAGCAGTGAAGTAGGACGTGCCACCAATGAGCAGTTCTTC; CDR3: CASSEVGRATNEQFF; size: many; D: .; J: TRBJ2-1; V: TRBV2
DNA: TGCGCCAGCAGCCAAGATACTAGCGGGAGTTCGTCCCAAGAGACCCAGTACTTC; CDR3: CASSQDTSGSSSQETQYF; size: few; D: TRBD2; J: TRBJ2-5; V: TRBV4-1
DNA: TGTGCCAGCAGCGGAACAGGGGGCATATTTGGAAACACCATATATTTT; CDR3: CASSGTGGIFGNTIYF; size: .; D: TRBD1; J: TRBJ1-3; V: TRBV7-2
DNA: TGCGCCAGCACCCTCGGACAGGCAGGGGAGCAGTACTTC; CDR3: CASTLGQAGEQYF; size: few; D: TRBD1; J: TRBJ2-7; V: TRBV10-2
DNA: TGTGCCAGCAGCCAGCTGGACAGGTACTCCTACGAGCAGTACTTC; CDR3: CASSQLDRYSYEQYF; size: many; D: TRBD1; J: TRBJ2-7; V: TRBV12-3/TRBV12-4
DNA: TGCAGTGCTTTGGACAGGCACGCCTATAATTCACCCCTCCACTTT; CDR3: CSALDRHAYNSPLHF; size: .; D: TRBD1; J: TRBJ1-6; V: TRBV20-1
DNA: TGCAGCGTTGGGCAGGGGGTTTATGAGCAGTTCTTC; CDR3: CSVGQGVYEQFF; size: many; D: TRBD1; J: TRBJ2-1; V: TRBV29-1
DNA: TGCGCCAGCAGCCCGGAGGCTTACGAGCAGTACTTC; CDR3: CASSPEAYEQYF; size: many; D: .; J: TRBJ2-7; V: TRBV5-1
DNA: TGCAGCGTTGGGGGACTCATCACAGATACGCAGTATTTT; CDR3: CSVGGLITDTQYF; size: .; D: .; J: TRBJ2-3; V: TRBV29-1
DNA: TGTGCCAGCTCACCACTAGCGTCGCTTCAAGAGACCCAGTACTTC; CDR3: CASSPLASLQETQYF; size: few; D: .; J: TRBJ2-5; V: TRBV18
DNA: TGCAGCGTTGATAGACCGGGACAGGGACGGTCCTACAATGAGCAGTTCTTC; CDR3: CSVDRPGQGRSYNEQFF; size: many; D: TRBD1; J: TRBJ2-1; V: TRBV29-1
DNA: TGTGCCAGCAGCCCAGGGGGATATGGGGAGCAGTACTTC; CDR3: CASSPGGYGEQYF; size: .; D: TRBD1; J: TRBJ2-7; V: TRBV11-3
DNA: TGTGCCAGCAGCTCTGAGGGACAGGGCAGTGAAAAACTGTTTTTT; CDR3: CASSSEGQGSEKLFF; size: few; D: TRBD1; J: TRBJ1-4; V: TRBV28
DNA: TGTGCCACCAGTGATCCACCCGGGACAGGGGGCAGTGAGCAGTTCTTC; CDR3: CATSDPPGTGGSEQFF; size: few; D: TRBD1; J: TRBJ2-1; V: TRBV24-1
DNA: TGCAGCGTTGTATGGGGCTCTAGCACAGATACGCAGTATTTT; CDR3: CSVVWGSSTDTQYF; size: .; D: .; J: TRBJ2-3; V: TRBV29-1
DNA: TGTGCCAGCAGCTTAGATATACTAGCGGGAGGGCCGGAGACCCAGTACTTC; CDR3: CASSLDILAGGPETQYF; size: many; D: TRBD2; J: TRBJ2-5; V: TRBV11-2
DNA: TGCGCCAGCAGCTTGAGTGGGGTCTTGACCGGGGAGCTGTTTTTT; CDR3: CASSLSGVLTGELFF; size: many; D: .; J: TRBJ2-2; V: TRBV5-1
DNA: TGTGCCAGCAGTTACTCGACTAGCGGAGGGAGGGGTGAGCAGTTCTTC; CDR3: CASSYSTSGGRGEQFF; size: .; D: TRBD2; J: TRBJ2-1; V: TRBV6-2/TRBV6-3